The table lists the clone carrying this T cell receptor (beta chain) with a count of one. The entry originates in a study of blood T cell repertoires in COVID-19. The CDR3 totals 17 residues. Losses at the gene ends were 0 bases for V and 3 bases for J; bases not matched to a gene: 11. CDR1 and CDR2 from the germline V gene are MGHRA and YSYEKL. Method: immunoSEQ multiplex PCR; TCRdb's copy keeps in-frame clones and lacks some. Counted here are 200,000 to 250,000 clones, approximately 87% occurring once; the ten biggest clones make up about 3.1%. The TCR was taken from a woman aged 45-60 years in a cohort exposed to, infected with or recovered from COVID-19 (not recorded which). Sequences were obtained from PBMCs or T cells enriched from blood (not recorded which). This chain connects TRBV4-1 to TRBJ2-7; TRBD1 matches at 7 bases. The CDR3 spells CASSQDRDRAGVYEQYF. The CDR3 DNA is TGCGCCAGCAGCCAAGACCGAGACAGGGCGGGTGTCTACGAGCAGTACTTC.